Presented here are 19 T cell receptor beta chains from one specimen sequenced in a study of blood T cell repertoires in COVID-19. Some clones are missing from TCRdb's copy, which holds only in-frame ones; the method was immunoSEQ multiplex PCR. The repertoire holds roughly 100,000 clones, with roughly 76% as singletons. Source material: peripheral blood. The receptors here all came from a woman of 80 years or more with active or convalescent COVID-19.

The rearrangement uses TRBV7-2 and TRBJ2-7; 7 bases are shared with TRBD1. V gave up 1 base and J gave up 6 bases; unmatched junction bases: 6. CDR3 size: 14 residues. Germline lookup yields CDR1 SGHTA and CDR2 FQGNSA. For the CDR3, the DNA is TGTGCCAGCAGCTTAGTCGCACAGGGGAGCGAGCAGTACTTC. Protein: CASSLVAQGSEQYF.

V is TRBV9 and J is TRBJ1-1, with 12 nucleotides matching TRBD1. Trimming at V came to 3 bases and at J to 1 base, leaving 7 bases not matched to a gene. Germline-derived CDR1 and CDR2 are SGDLS and YYNGEE. The CDR3 is 17 amino acids. The DNA for the CDR3 is TGTGCCAGCAGCGGCGGGACAGGGGGCGCCCCGAACACTGAAGCTTTCTTT. Translation: CASSGGTGGAPNTEAFF. The full variable domain, with the rest looked up from reference TRBV9 and TRBJ1-1, is DSGVTQTPKHLITATGQRVTLRCSPRSGDLSVYWYQQSLDQGLQFLIQYYNGEERAKGNILERFSAQQFPDLHSELNLSSLELGDSALYFCASSGGTGGAPNTEAFFGQGTRLTVV.

The V call is TRBV2, the J call TRBJ2-2; the D is unclear. Germline V gene data show CDR1 as SNHLY and CDR2 as FYNNEI. Trimming shortened V by 7 bases and J by 0 bases, and 9 bases separated the two germline ends. The CDR3 runs 14 residues. The CDR3, as DNA: TGTGCCAGCATGGCAAGAACGAACACCGGGGAGCTGTTTTTT. Protein product: CASMARTNTGELFF.

With regard to this clone: Distinct nucleotide sequences in the sample also encode this CDR3. CDR3 nucleotides: TGTGCCAGCAGCTTAGATCGGGGCAATGAGCAGTTCTTC. Its protein is CASSLDRGNEQFF. This chain uses TRBV11-2 with TRBJ2-1, with a possible D match to TRBD2 (5 bases). This CDR3 comprises 13 residues. Trimming removed 0 bases at V and 6 bases at J, with 6 bases between. The germline V gene encodes CDR1 SGHAT and CDR2 FQNNGV. Full variable domain (rest looked up from reference TRBV11-2 and TRBJ2-1): EAGVAQSPRYKIIEKRQSVAFWCNPISGHATLYWYQQILGQGPKLLIQFQNNGVVDDSQLPKDRFSAERLKGVDSTLKIQPAKLEDSAVYLCASSLDRGNEQFFGPGTRLTVL.

This clone turned up a few times. The gene calls are TRBV25-1 and TRBJ2-7; 8 nucleotides align to TRBD1. The CDR3 loop spans 14 amino acids. V trimming: 6 bases; J trimming: 7 bases; junction bases outside the gene matches: 11. Germline CDR1 is MGHDK and CDR2 is SYGVNS. Here the CDR3 reads CASSSTGDFSEQYF. In DNA form, the CDR3 reads TGTGCCAGCAGCTCGACAGGGGACTTTTCGGAGCAGTACTTC.

The sample holds one count of this clone. The rearrangement joins TRBV3-1 (or the pseudogene TRBV3-2) to TRBJ1-1, with a tentative D call TRBD1 (6 bases). Trimming stripped 1 base from V and 13 bases from J, with 16 bases between. Germline lookup yields CDR1 LGHDT and CDR2 YNNKEL (reference sequence). The CDR3 spans 13 residues. CDR3 residues: CASSQVSTGNCFF. CDR3 bases: TGTGCCAGCAGCCAAGTGTCGACAGGTAATTGTTTCTTT.

The V call is TRBV5-1, the J call TRBJ1-2; D uncertain. The germline V gene has CDR1 SGHRS and CDR2 YFSETQ. The CDR3 extends over 14 amino acids. V lost 0 bases and J lost 0, with 6 bases in between. The CDR3 loop reads CASSLELSNYGYTF. The DNA of the CDR3 is TGCGCCAGCAGCTTGGAACTATCTAACTATGGCTACACCTTC.

The chain couples TRBV7-2 to TRBJ2-1; TRBD2 agrees at 11 bases. This CDR3 has 16 residues. Germline V gene data show CDR1 as SGHTA and CDR2 as FQGNSA. J gave up 8 bases and V 1 base, and 7 bases lay outside the gene matches. The CDR3 DNA sequence: TGTGCCAGCAGCTTAGAACTAGCGGGGGAGGGCGATGAGCAGTTCTTC. This gives the protein CASSLELAGEGDEQFF.

The V gene is TRBV19, the J gene TRBJ1-5; TRBD1 might be the D (6 bases). Germline-derived CDR1 and CDR2 are LNHDA and SQIVND (reference sequence). The CDR3 totals 13 residues. Trimming left V 8 bases short and J 5 bases short, with 13 bases between. CDR3 loop: CASHEQGYQPQHF. The CDR3 DNA is TGTGCCAGTCATGAGCAGGGGTATCAGCCCCAGCATTTT.

The rearrangement joins TRBV19 to TRBJ1-5, with 7 bases aligning to TRBD1. V lost 4 bases, J lost 0 bases, and 6 bases stayed unmatched. Germline assignment: CDR1 LNHDA and CDR2 SQIVND (reference sequence). The CDR3 runs to 16 residues. This chain's CDR3 is CASSTQGRGSNQPQHF. The CDR3 DNA is TGTGCCAGTAGTACACAGGGGCGGGGTAGCAATCAGCCCCAGCATTTT.

This clone was seen a single time. The gene calls are TRBV2 and TRBJ2-5, with no clear D. CDR1 is SNHLY and CDR2 is FYNNEI in the germline V gene. V lost 2 bases to trimming and J lost 4 bases, with 17 bases between them. There are 16 residues in the CDR3. The CDR3 nucleotides are TGTGCCAGCAGTGAAAGAGAGGTGGTGGTAGGAGAGACCCAGTACTTC. Encoded protein: CASSEREVVVGETQYF.

In regard to this clone: This same CDR3 is encoded by further DNA sequences in the sample. The CDR3 region is CASSATENYGYTF. The CDR3 region has the DNA TGTGCCAGCAGCGCCACAGAAAACTATGGCTACACCTTC. The genes are TRBV2 and TRBJ1-2; D call uncertain. V lost 6 bases, J lost 2 bases, and 10 bases lay in between. The CDR3 length is 13 residues. CDR1 and CDR2 (germline): SNHLY, FYNNEI.

The chain is built from TRBV7-2 and TRBJ1-5, with a weak D call TRBD1 (5 bases). CDR1 SGHTA and CDR2 FQGNSA come from the germline V gene. Trimming stripped 1 base from V and 6 bases from J, with 13 bases between. The CDR3 length is 15 residues. The CDR3 sequence is CASSLVSGGAQPQHF. CDR3 DNA: TGTGCCAGCAGCTTAGTGTCCGGGGGAGCTCAGCCCCAGCATTTT.

There are a few counts of this clone. The V and J genes are TRBV2 and TRBJ2-5; no clear D. In germline, CDR1 is SNHLY, CDR2 FYNNEI. The CDR3 loop spans 11 amino acids. V lost 5 bases to trimming and J lost 5 bases, with 6 bases between them. The CDR3 DNA reads as TGTGCCAGCAGTAATTATGAGACCCAGTACTTC. Translating it yields CASSNYETQYF.

The rearrangement uses TRBV6-5 and TRBJ2-1, with D tentatively TRBD1 (6 bases). The CDR3 length is 15 residues. The V end lost 4 bases, the J end lost 4 bases, and 14 bases lay between the germline ends. Germline CDR1 and CDR2: MNHEY and SVGAGI. The CDR3 reads CASSSETGPYNEQFF. CDR3 sequence (DNA): TGTGCCAGCAGTTCCGAGACAGGCCCTTACAATGAGCAGTTCTTC.

This chain links TRBV19 with TRBJ1-5; D gene ambiguous. Trimming took off 4 bases at V and 4 bases at J, with 20 bases between the two ends. Looked up from germline, CDR1 is LNHDA and CDR2 is SQIVND (reference sequence). This CDR3 is 17 amino acids long. This chain's CDR3 is CASSTNRGEVRNQPQHF. CDR3 coding DNA: TGTGCCAGTAGTACAAATCGCGGAGAGGTTAGGAATCAGCCCCAGCATTTT.

This CDR3 is CASSLTGDGNQPQHF. The CDR3 DNA reads TGCGCCAGCAGCTTGACAGGGGACGGCAATCAGCCCCAGCATTTT. V and J are TRBV5-1 and TRBJ1-5; 7 nucleotides match TRBD1. The CDR3 has 15 residues. Trimming at V came to 1 base and at J to 2 bases, leaving 3 bases not matched to a gene. Looked up from germline, CDR1 is SGHRS and CDR2 is YFSETQ.

The chain joins TRBV27 to TRBJ1-5; D not resolved. The germline gives CDR1 MNHEY, CDR2 SMNVEV (reference sequence). CDR3 length: 14 amino acids. V was trimmed by 3 bases and J by 3 bases, leaving 9 bases between them. The CDR3 reads CASSLIGVNQPQHF. DNA for the CDR3: TGTGCCAGCAGTTTGATTGGAGTCAATCAGCCCCAGCATTTT.

This chain joins TRBV11-3 and TRBJ1-1; 8 bases map to TRBD1. The CDR3 contains 13 residues. V dropped 5 bases and J dropped 3; count of bases not matched to a gene: 2. Germline CDR1 and CDR2: SGHNT and YENEEA. The CDR3 nucleotides read TGTGCCAGCAGCGAACAGGGGGACACTGAAGCTTTCTTT. Residues: CASSEQGDTEAFF.